This is a list of T cell receptor beta chains from one sample in a study of monozygotic twins with cystic fibrosis. The assay was immunoSEQ multiplex PCR, and TCRdb's table has in-frame clones only and misses some. The sample yields about 12,000 clones, 70% to 90% seen once. Material: blood. The receptor set was obtained from a man between 18 and 29 years old with cystic fibrosis. Each CDR3 is given with its conserved first and last residue. Fields, in order: V gene, CDR3 length, J gene, D gene, CDR3 protein. The D gene is left open where the match is weak.

v_call: TRBV5-1
cdr3_length: 15
j_call: TRBJ2-3
d_call: TRBD1
cdr3_aa: CASTTNRGGTDTQYF

v_call: TRBV7-7
cdr3_length: 16
j_call: TRBJ2-1
d_call: TRBD2
cdr3_aa: CASSSFPGLAGHEQFF

v_call: TRBV28
cdr3_length: 13
j_call: TRBJ1-1
d_call: -
cdr3_aa: CASSFRGNTEAFF

v_call: TRBV7-2
cdr3_length: 13
j_call: TRBJ1-1
d_call: -
cdr3_aa: CASLPPLGTEAFF

v_call: TRBV6-4
cdr3_length: 13
j_call: TRBJ2-3
d_call: TRBD2
cdr3_aa: CASRTSGTDTQYF

v_call: TRBV19
cdr3_length: 14
j_call: TRBJ1-3
d_call: -
cdr3_aa: CASSNIGYGNTIYF

v_call: TRBV4-3
cdr3_length: 19
j_call: TRBJ2-1
d_call: TRBD2
cdr3_aa: CASSQGLQILAGGPDEQFF

v_call: TRBV7-2
cdr3_length: 15
j_call: TRBJ2-1
d_call: TRBD2
cdr3_aa: CASSLAAGGVNEQFF

v_call: TRBV12-5
cdr3_length: 14
j_call: TRBJ1-2
d_call: TRBD1
cdr3_aa: CASGLAGQDYGYTF

v_call: TRBV6-5
cdr3_length: 13
j_call: TRBJ1-5
d_call: -
cdr3_aa: CASSYGLDQPQHF

v_call: TRBV7-9
cdr3_length: 13
j_call: TRBJ2-1
d_call: -
cdr3_aa: CASSPQGGDEQFF

v_call: TRBV28
cdr3_length: 14
j_call: TRBJ2-7
d_call: -
cdr3_aa: CASSNTGRPYEQYF

v_call: TRBV7-2
cdr3_length: 16
j_call: TRBJ2-2
d_call: -
cdr3_aa: CASSLVLERYTGELFF

v_call: TRBV5-1
cdr3_length: 12
j_call: TRBJ1-1
d_call: TRBD1
cdr3_aa: CASSRDRAEAFF

v_call: TRBV5-1
cdr3_length: 11
j_call: TRBJ1-4
d_call: -
cdr3_aa: CASSSGEKLFF

v_call: TRBV27
cdr3_length: 13
j_call: TRBJ2-2
d_call: -
cdr3_aa: CASSDQGSGELFF